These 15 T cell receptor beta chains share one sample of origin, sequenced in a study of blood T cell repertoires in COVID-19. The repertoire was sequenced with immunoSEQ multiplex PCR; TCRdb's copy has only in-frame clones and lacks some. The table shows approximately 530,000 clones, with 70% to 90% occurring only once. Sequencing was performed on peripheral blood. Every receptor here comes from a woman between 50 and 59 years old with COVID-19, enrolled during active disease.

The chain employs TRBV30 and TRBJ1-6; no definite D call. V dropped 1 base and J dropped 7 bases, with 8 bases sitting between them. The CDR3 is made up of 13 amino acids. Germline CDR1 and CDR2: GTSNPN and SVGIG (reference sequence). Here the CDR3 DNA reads TGTGCCTGGAGTGAGAGGGCGAATTCACCCCTCCACTTT. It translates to CAWSERANSPLHF.

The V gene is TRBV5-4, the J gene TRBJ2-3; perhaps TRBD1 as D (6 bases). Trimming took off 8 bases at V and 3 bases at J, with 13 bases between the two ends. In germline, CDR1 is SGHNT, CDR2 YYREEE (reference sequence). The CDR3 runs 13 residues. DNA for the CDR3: TGTGCCAGTACGACAGGTCGGACAGATACGCAGTATTTT. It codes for CASTTGRTDTQYF.

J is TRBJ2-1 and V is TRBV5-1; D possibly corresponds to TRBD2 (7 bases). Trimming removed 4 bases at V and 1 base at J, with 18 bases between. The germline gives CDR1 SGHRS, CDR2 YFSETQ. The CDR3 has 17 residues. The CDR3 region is CASSPTGASGSYNEQFF. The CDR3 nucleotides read TGCGCCAGCAGCCCAACGGGGGCTAGCGGATCCTACAATGAGCAGTTCTTC.

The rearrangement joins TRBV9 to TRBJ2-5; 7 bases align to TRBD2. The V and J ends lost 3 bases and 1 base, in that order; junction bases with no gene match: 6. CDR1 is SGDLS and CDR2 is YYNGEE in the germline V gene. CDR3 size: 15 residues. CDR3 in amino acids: CASSEGLAVQETQYF. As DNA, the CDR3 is TGTGCCAGCAGCGAGGGGCTAGCGGTCCAAGAGACCCAGTACTTC.

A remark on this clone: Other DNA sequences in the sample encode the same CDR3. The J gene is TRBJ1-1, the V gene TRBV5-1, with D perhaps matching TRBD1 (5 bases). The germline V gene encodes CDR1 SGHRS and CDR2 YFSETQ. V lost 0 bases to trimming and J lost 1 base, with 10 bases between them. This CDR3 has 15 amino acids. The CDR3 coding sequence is TGCGCCAGCAGCTTGGCCGGGGGAGGGAACACTGAAGCTTTCTTT. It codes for CASSLAGGGNTEAFF.

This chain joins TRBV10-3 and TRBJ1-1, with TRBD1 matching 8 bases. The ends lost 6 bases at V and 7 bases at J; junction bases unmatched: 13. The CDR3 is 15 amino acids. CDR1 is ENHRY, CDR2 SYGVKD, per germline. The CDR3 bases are TGTGCCATCAGCGACGGGGACAGGCCCGCGGATGAAGCTTTCTTT. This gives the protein CAISDGDRPADEAFF.

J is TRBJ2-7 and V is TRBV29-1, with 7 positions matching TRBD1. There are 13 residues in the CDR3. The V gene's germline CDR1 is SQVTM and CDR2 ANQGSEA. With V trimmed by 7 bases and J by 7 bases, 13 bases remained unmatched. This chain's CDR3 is CSAGHRDSGEQYF. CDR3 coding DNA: TGCAGCGCCGGACACCGGGACAGTGGGGAGCAGTACTTC.

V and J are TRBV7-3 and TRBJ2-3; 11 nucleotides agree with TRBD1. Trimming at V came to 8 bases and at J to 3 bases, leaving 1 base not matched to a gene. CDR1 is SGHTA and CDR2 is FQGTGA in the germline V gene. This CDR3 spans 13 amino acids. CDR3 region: CASRDRGTDTQYF. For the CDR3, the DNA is TGTGCCAGCCGGGACAGGGGGACAGATACGCAGTATTTT.

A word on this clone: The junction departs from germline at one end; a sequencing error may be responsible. The CDR3, as DNA: TGTGCCAGCACCCAACTGGGAGGAGGGGCCAACGTCCTGACTTTC. Translated: CASTQLGGGANVLTF. This sequence joins TRBV3-1 (or the pseudogene TRBV3-2) and TRBJ2-6; perhaps TRBD2 as D (6 bases). Germline V CDR1 and CDR2: LGHDT, YNNKEL (reference sequence). This CDR3 has 15 amino acids.

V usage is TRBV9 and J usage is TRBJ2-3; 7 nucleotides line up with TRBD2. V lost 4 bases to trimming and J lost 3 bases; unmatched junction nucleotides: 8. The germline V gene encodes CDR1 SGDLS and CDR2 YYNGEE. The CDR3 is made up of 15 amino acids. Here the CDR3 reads CASSLSAGVTDTQYF. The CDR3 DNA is TGTGCCAGCAGCCTCTCGGCGGGGGTTACAGATACGCAGTATTTT.

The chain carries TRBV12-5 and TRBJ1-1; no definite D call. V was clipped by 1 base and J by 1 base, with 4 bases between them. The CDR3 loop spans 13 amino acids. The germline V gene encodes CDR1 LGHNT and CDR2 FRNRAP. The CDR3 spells CASGLGQNTEAFF. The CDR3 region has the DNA TGTGCTAGTGGTTTGGGACAGAACACTGAAGCTTTCTTT.

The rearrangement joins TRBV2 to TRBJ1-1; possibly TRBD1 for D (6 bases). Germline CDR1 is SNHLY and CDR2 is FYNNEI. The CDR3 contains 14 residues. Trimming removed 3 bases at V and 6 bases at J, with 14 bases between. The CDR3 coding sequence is TGTGCCAGCAGTGATCCCACAGGGACCCCTGAAGCTTTCTTT. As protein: CASSDPTGTPEAFF.

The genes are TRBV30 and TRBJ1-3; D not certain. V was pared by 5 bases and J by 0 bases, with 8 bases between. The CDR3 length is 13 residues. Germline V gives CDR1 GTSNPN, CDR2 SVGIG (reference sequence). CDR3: CAWGKSSGNTIYF. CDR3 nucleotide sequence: TGTGCCTGGGGTAAATCCTCTGGAAACACCATATATTTT.

This chain's CDR3 is CSVRTGRTEAFF. CDR3 in DNA: TGCAGCGTGAGGACAGGGAGAACTGAAGCTTTCTTT. The chain uses TRBV29-1 and TRBJ1-1; 8 bases fit TRBD1. V shed 6 bases, J shed 5 bases, and the junction held 5 bases outside the gene matches. This CDR3 contains 12 residues. Germline loops: CDR1 SQVTM, CDR2 ANQGSEA.

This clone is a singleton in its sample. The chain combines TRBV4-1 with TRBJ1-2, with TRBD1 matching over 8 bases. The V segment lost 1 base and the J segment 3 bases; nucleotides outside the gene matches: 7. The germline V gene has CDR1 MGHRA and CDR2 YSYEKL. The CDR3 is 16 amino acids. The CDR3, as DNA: TGCGCCAGCAGCCAAGGGGACAGGTCGCCTTACTATGGCTACACCTTC. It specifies CASSQGDRSPYYGYTF.